These 13 T cell receptor beta chains were all obtained from the same sample, sequenced in a study of CD8 T cells in ankylosing spondylitis. General observations from the study: A motif of under ten highly homologous TCR beta variants was seen as apparently characteristic of ankylosing spondylitis blood.

TCRdb re-called the 5' RACE reads through MiXCR, storing one row per CDR3 protein. The data show around 140,000 distinct CDR3 sequences, with roughly 18% seen just once and 30% to 35% held by the top ten. Which antigens these TCRs recognize remains unknown. Material: blood, either unsorted or a sorted T cell fraction (not recorded which). These receptors were taken from a male donor with ankylosing spondylitis.

This clonotype was found many times. The V call is TRBV25-1, the J call TRBJ2-7, with D tentatively TRBD1 (6 bases). The V end lost 1 base, the J end lost 3 bases, and 10 bases lay between the germline ends. The V gene's germline CDR1 is MGHDK and CDR2 SYGVNS. CDR3 length: 14 amino acids. CDR3 sequence reads: CASSESGGIYEQYF. CDR3 nucleotides: TGTGCCAGCAGTGAATCTGGGGGCATCTACGAGCAGTACTTC.

The chain combines TRBV10-3 with TRBJ2-7; no clear D. Germline values: CDR1 ENHRY, CDR2 SYGVKD. V shed 4 bases and J shed 2 bases, with 9 bases lying between them. The CDR3 length is 13 residues. CDR3 loop: CAISGSATYEQYF. The CDR3 DNA is TGTGCCATCAGTGGAAGTGCAACCTACGAGCAGTACTTC.

The chain couples TRBV25-1 to TRBJ2-2; D is uncertain. Per germline, CDR1 MGHDK and CDR2 SYGVNS. The V end lost 6 bases, the J end lost 8 bases, and 7 bases lay between the germline ends. The CDR3 extends over 11 amino acids. CDR3 coding DNA: TGTGCCAGCAGCTACCTAGGGGAGCTGTTTTTT. It translates to CASSYLGELFF.

The chain has TRBV4-2 and TRBJ2-1; TRBD1 is a possible D gene (6 bases). Germline CDR1 reads LGHNA; CDR2 reads YNFKEQ. Between the trimmed V and J ends, which lost 4 bases and 9 bases, there was a span of 19 bases. The CDR3 has 15 residues. CDR3 nucleotide sequence: TGTGCCAGCAGCCCCTCCCGACCAGGGGAAAGTGAGCAGTTCTTC. Amino acid sequence: CASSPSRPGESEQFF.

This clonotype occurred a few times. This rearrangement joins TRBV4-3 to TRBJ2-7; D possibly corresponds to TRBD2 (6 bases). Germline CDR1 LGHNA, CDR2 YSLEER. V lost 3 bases and J 2 bases, leaving 14 bases between the germline ends. The length of the CDR3 is 15 residues. As DNA, the CDR3 is TGCGCCAGCAGCCAGTCGGGACTCCCTCCCTACGAGCAGTACTTC. It codes for CASSQSGLPPYEQYF.

The chain has TRBV28 and TRBJ2-7; D remains ambiguous. V was clipped by 3 bases and J by 6 bases, with 6 bases between them. The CDR3 spans 11 residues. Germline V gene lookup returns CDR1 MDHEN and CDR2 SYDVKM. The CDR3 DNA sequence: TGTGCCAGCAGTTTCTGGGTCGAGCAGTACTTC. Encoded protein: CASSFWVEQYF.

This clonotype has at least ten counts. V and J are TRBV15 and TRBJ1-5; 8 positions agree with TRBD1. V was pared by 4 bases and J by 5 bases, with 10 bases of the junction left unmatched. The CDR3 is made up of 16 amino acids. From germline, CDR1 is LNHNV and CDR2 YYDKDF (reference sequence). The CDR3, as DNA: TGTGCCACCAGCAAGAACCCGACAGGGGATTATCAGCCCCAGCATTTT. It encodes CATSKNPTGDYQPQHF.

This chain uses TRBV20-1 with TRBJ1-1; D is unclear. Germline V gives CDR1 DFQATT, CDR2 SNEGSKA (reference sequence). Trimming took 4 bases from V and 5 from J, leaving 14 bases between them. The CDR3 runs to 13 residues. CDR3 loop: CSAMVRGRTEAFF. The CDR3 nucleotides read TGCAGTGCTATGGTTCGGGGTAGGACTGAAGCTTTCTTT.

The chain uses TRBV23-1 and TRBJ2-1; perhaps D is TRBD1 or TRBD2 (5 bases each). TRBV23-1 qualifies as an ORF whose function is uncertain. The CDR3 has 16 residues. V lost 4 bases and J 1 base, leaving 14 bases between the germline ends. The CDR3 DNA sequence: TGCGCCAGCAGTCCCCGTGTGGGACCTTCCTACAATGAGCAGTTCTTC. Translating it yields CASSPRVGPSYNEQFF.

This clonotype turned up a few times. This chain links TRBV4-1 with TRBJ1-5, with a possible D match to TRBD1 (6 bases). The CDR3 consists of 16 residues. Germline V lookup: CDR1 MGHRA, CDR2 YSYEKL. Deletions cut 0 bases from V and 5 bases from J, with 14 bases between. The CDR3 DNA sequence: TGCGCCAGCAGCCAAGATCAGGCAGGGGCGCATCAGCCCCAGCATTTT. Translating it yields CASSQDQAGAHQPQHF.

The J gene is TRBJ2-3, the V gene TRBV7-8, with D perhaps TRBD2 (6 bases). This CDR3 has 15 amino acids. Per the germline V gene, CDR1 is SGHVS and CDR2 is FQNEAQ. The germline V and J ends were trimmed by 0 bases and 1 base, with 8 bases remaining between them. CDR3 nucleotide sequence: TGTGCCAGCAGCTTAGCGCTAGCGCGCACAGATACGCAGTATTTT. Amino acid sequence: CASSLALARTDTQYF.

V and J are TRBV6-5 and TRBJ2-2, with TRBD2 matching 10 bases. V lost 4 bases and J lost 6; bases outside the gene matches: 17. The CDR3 contains 19 residues. Germline V gives CDR1 MNHEY, CDR2 SVGAGI. In DNA, the CDR3 is TGTGCCAGCAGTTCTCCCCGAACGACTGCTAGCGGGAGCCCCGGGGAGCTGTTTTTT. This translates into CASSSPRTTASGSPGELFF.

The chain employs TRBV27 and TRBJ2-6, with D maybe TRBD2 (5 bases). Germline V gene lookup returns CDR1 MNHEY and CDR2 SMNVEV (reference sequence). V lost 3 bases and J lost 0, with 15 bases in between. The CDR3 has 18 residues. CDR3 loop: CASSLFRHGGSGANVLTF. The CDR3 DNA sequence: TGTGCCAGCAGTTTGTTCCGCCACGGAGGCTCTGGGGCCAACGTCCTGACTTTC.